Listed below are T cell receptor beta chains from one sample, sequenced in a study of cytomegalovirus exposure and HLA in healthy donors. Profiling relied on immunoSEQ multiplex PCR, and the TCRdb table lists in-frame clones only, not all of them. This table holds some 98,000 clones, under 70% found once. Sample: PBMCs. The receptor source for this set is a man aged 45-65 years in good health and CMV-seronegative. Each CDR3 is given with its conserved first and last residue. A D gene is named only where the DNA matches it firmly.

j_call v_call d_call cdr3_aa
TRBJ1-5 TRBV5-1 TRBD1 CASSTGQEAQPQHF
TRBJ2-2 TRBV7-8 TRBD1 CASSLARGNRELFF
TRBJ1-3 TRBV29-1 TRBD1 CSGRDRGIDTIYF
TRBJ2-7 TRBV6-1 TRBD1 CASSESRAGTGRYEQYF
TRBJ1-1 TRBV4-1 TRBD1 CASSQDPRGLAEAFF
TRBJ2-1 TRBV6-1 TRBD2 CASTWLAVSYNEQFF
TRBJ1-3 TRBV9 NA CASSARLSSGNTIYF
TRBJ1-1 TRBV29-1 NA CSVAGLLGTEAFF
TRBJ2-5 TRBV7-2 TRBD2 CASSLGTSGGLGQYF
TRBJ2-1 TRBV6-1 TRBD2 CASRRAAGGNNEQFF
TRBJ1-4 TRBV7-9 NA CASSLGQGMGHNEKLFF
TRBJ1-6 TRBV11-2 TRBD1 CASSNDRGTYNSPLHF
TRBJ2-3 TRBV19 TRBD1 CASSPGTGGPDTQYF
TRBJ2-2 TRBV25-1 NA CASSELRVTGELFF
TRBJ1-5 TRBV7-6 TRBD1 CASSEGQGEQPQHF
TRBJ2-5 TRBV5-8 TRBD2 CASSLGLAGPQETQYF
TRBJ2-7 TRBV7-9 NA CASRDGQTSYEQYF
TRBJ1-1 TRBV19 TRBD1 CASSTIQGANTEAFF
TRBJ2-1 TRBV6-4 NA CASSDSYGGTPNEQFF
TRBJ1-3 TRBV5-1 NA CASSGGDTLSGNTIYF
TRBJ1-1 TRBV9 NA CASSVAMNTEAFF
TRBJ2-2 TRBV2 TRBD1 CASKYQGTGAKTGELFF
TRBJ2-5 TRBV6-6 TRBD1 CASSDRGQETQYF
TRBJ2-7 TRBV19 TRBD1 CASSGPGTGDYEQYF